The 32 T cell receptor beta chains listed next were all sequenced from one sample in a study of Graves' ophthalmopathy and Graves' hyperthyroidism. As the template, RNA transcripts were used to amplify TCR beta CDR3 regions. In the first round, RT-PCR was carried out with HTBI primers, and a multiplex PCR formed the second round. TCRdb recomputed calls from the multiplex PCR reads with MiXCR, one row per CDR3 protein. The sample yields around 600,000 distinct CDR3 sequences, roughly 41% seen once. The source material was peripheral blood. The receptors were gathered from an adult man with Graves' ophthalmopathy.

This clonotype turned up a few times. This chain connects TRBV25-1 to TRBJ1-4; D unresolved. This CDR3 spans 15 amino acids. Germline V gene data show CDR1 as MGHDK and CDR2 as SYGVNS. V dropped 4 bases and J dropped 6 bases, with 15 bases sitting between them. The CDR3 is CASSARTNRDEKLFF. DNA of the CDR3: TGTGCCAGCAGTGCTAGAACTAATCGGGATGAAAAACTGTTTTTT. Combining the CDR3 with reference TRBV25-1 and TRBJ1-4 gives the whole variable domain EADIYQTPRYLVIGTGKKITLECSQTMGHDKMYWYQQDPGMELHLIHYSYGVNSTEKGDLSSESTVSRIRTEHFPLTLESARPSHTSQYLCASSARTNRDEKLFFGSGTQLSVL.

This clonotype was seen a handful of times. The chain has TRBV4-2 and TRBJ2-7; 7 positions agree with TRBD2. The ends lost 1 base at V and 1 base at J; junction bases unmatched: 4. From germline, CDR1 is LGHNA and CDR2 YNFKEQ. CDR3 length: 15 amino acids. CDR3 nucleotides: TGTGCCAGCAGCCAAGTCGCTAGCGGATCCTACGAGCAGTACTTC. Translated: CASSQVASGSYEQYF.

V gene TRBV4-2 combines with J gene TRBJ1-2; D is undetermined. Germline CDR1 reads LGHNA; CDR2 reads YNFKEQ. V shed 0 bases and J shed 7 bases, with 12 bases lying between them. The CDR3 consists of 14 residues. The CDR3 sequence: CASSQDGSSSGYTF. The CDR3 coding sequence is TGTGCCAGCAGCCAAGATGGGTCGTCTTCTGGCTACACCTTC.

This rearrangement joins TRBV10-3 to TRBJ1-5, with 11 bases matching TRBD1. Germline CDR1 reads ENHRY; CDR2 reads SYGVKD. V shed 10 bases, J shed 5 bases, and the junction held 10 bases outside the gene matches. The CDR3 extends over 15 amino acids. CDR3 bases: TGTGCCAGCGGACCAGGACAGGGGGCTTATCAGCCCCAGCATTTT. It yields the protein CASGPGQGAYQPQHF.

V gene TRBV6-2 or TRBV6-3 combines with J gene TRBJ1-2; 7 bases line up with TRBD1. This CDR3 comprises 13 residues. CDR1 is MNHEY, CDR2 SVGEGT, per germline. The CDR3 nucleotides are TGTGCTACCTGGGACAGTGGATTAAATGGCTACACCTTC. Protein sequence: CATWDSGLNGYTF.

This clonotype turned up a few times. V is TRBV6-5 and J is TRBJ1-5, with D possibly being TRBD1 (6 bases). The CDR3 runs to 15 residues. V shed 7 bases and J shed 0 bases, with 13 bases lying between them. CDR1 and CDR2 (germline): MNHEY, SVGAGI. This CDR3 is CASTRGGGSNQPQHF. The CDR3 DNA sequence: TGTGCCAGCACCCGAGGGGGGGGTAGCAATCAGCCCCAGCATTTT.

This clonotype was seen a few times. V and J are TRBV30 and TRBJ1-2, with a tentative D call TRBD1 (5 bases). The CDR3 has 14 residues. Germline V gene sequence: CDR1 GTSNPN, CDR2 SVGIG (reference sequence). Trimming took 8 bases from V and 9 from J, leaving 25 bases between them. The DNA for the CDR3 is TGTGCCCAGTACGCCGGGACGACGGATTCGAGCTACACCTTC. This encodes CAQYAGTTDSSYTF.

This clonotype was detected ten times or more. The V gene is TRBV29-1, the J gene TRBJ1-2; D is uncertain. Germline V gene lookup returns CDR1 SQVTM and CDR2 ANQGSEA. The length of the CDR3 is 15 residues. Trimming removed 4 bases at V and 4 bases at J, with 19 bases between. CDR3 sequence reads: CSVVRQAQGFYGYTF. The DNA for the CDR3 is TGCAGCGTTGTACGGCAGGCCCAAGGGTTCTATGGCTACACCTTC.

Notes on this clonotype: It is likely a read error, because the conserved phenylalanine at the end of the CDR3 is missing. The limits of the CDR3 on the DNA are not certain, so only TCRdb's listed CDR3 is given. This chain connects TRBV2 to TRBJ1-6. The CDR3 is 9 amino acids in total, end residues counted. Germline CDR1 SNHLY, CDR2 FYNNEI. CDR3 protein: CASRPPGTS.

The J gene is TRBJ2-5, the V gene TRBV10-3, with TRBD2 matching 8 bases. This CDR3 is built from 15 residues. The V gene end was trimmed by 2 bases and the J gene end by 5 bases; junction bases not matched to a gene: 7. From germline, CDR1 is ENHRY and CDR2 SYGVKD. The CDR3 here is CAISERPGLEETQYF. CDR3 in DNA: TGTGCCATCAGTGAGAGACCGGGACTAGAGGAGACCCAGTACTTC.

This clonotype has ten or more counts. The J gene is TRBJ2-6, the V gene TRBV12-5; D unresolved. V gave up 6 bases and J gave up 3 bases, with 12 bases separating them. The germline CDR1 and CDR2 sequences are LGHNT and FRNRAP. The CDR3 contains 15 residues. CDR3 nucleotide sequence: TGTGCTAGTGGGTTACACGTCTTTGGGGCCAACGTCCTGACTTTC. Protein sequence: CASGLHVFGANVLTF.

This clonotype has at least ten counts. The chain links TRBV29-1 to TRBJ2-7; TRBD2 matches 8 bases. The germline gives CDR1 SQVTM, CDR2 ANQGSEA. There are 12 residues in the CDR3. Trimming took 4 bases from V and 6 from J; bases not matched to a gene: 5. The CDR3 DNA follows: TGCAGCGTTGGACGGGAGGGCCCCGAGCAGTACTTC. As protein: CSVGREGPEQYF.

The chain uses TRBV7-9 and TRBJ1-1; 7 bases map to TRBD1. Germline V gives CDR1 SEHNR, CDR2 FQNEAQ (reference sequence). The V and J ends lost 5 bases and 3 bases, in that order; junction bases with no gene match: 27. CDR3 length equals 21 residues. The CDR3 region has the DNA TGTGCCAGCAGCCACCTAACTGGTAGGGGGCAGGTTATTCGGTTGGACACTGAAGCTTTCTTT. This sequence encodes CASSHLTGRGQVIRLDTEAFF. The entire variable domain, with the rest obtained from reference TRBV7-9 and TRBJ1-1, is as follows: DTGVSQNPRHKITKRGQNVTFRCDPISEHNRLYWYRQTLGQGPEFLTYFQNEAQLEKSRLLSDRFSAERPKGSFSTLEIQRTEQGDSAMYLCASSHLTGRGQVIRLDTEAFFGQGTRLTVV.

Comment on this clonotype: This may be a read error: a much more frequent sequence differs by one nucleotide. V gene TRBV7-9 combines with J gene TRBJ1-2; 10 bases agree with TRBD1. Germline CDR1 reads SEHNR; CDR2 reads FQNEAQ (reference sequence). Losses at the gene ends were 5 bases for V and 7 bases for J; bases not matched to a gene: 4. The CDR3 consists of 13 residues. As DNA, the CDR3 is TGTGCCAGCAGCCCCGGGACAGGGGTTGGCTACACCTTC. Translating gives CASSPGTGVGYTF.

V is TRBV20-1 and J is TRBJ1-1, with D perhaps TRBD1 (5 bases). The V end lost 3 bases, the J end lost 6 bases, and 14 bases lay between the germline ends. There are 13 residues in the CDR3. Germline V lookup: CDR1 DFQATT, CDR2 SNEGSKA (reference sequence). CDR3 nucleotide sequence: TGCAGTGCTAGCCGGCAGGGATACGCTGAAGCTTTCTTT. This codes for CSASRQGYAEAFF.

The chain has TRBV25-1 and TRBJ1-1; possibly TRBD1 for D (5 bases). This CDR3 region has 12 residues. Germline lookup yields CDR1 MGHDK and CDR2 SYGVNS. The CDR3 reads CASLPGDTEAFF. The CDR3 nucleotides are TGTGCTAGCCTTCCGGGGGATACTGAAGCTTTCTTT.

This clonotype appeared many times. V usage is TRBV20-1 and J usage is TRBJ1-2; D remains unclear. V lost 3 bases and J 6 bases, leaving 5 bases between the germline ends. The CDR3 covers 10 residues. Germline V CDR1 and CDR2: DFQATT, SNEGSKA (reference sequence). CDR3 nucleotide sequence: TGCAGTGCTAGTTCTAATGGCTACACCTTC. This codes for CSASSNGYTF.

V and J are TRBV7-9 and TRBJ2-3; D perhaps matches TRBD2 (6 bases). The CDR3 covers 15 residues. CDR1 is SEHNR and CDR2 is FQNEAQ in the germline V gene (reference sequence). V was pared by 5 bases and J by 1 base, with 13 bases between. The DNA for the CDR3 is TGTGCCAGCAGCCTTGGGGAGGCGCGCACAGATACGCAGTATTTT. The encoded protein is CASSLGEARTDTQYF.

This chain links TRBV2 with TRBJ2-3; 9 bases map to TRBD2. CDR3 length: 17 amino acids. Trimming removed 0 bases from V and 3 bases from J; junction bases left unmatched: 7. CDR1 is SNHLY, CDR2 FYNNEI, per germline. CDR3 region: CASSEARPAGGTDTQYF. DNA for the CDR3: TGTGCCAGCAGTGAAGCGCGTCCAGCGGGAGGAACAGATACGCAGTATTTT. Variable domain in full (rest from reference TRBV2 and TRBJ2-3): EPEVTQTPSHQVTQMGQEVILRCVPISNHLYFYWYRQILGQKVEFLVSFYNNEISEKSEIFDDQFSVERPDGSNFTLKIRSTKLEDSAMYFCASSEARPAGGTDTQYFGPGTRLTVL.

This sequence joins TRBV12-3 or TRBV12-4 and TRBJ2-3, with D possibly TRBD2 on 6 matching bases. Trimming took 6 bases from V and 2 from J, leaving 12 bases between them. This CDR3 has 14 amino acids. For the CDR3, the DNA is TGTGCCAGCAGCTCCGGCGGGGACACAGATACGCAGTATTTT. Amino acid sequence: CASSSGGDTDTQYF.

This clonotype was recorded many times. The CDR3 region is CAISGVPGEQYF. DNA of the CDR3: TGTGCCATCAGTGGGGTCCCGGGCGAGCAGTACTTC. This chain links TRBV10-3 with TRBJ2-7; D gene unclear. Germline V gene lookup returns CDR1 ENHRY and CDR2 SYGVKD. V was pared by 4 bases and J by 6 bases, with 10 bases between. The CDR3 extends over 12 amino acids.

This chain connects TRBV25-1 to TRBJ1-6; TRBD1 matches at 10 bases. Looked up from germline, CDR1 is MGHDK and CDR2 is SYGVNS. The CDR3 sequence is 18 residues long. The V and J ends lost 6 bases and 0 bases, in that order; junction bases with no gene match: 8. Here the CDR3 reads CASSLGQGKSSYNSPLHF. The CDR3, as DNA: TGTGCCAGCAGCTTGGGACAGGGGAAGAGCTCCTATAATTCACCCCTCCACTTT. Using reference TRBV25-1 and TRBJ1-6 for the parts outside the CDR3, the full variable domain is EADIYQTPRYLVIGTGKKITLECSQTMGHDKMYWYQQDPGMELHLIHYSYGVNSTEKGDLSSESTVSRIRTEHFPLTLESARPSHTSQYLCASSLGQGKSSYNSPLHFGNGTRLTVT.

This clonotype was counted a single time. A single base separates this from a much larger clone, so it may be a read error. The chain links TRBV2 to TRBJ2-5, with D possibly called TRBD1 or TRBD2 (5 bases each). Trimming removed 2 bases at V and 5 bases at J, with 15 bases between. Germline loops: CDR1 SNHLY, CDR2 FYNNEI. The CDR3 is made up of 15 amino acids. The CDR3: CASSERSSEGETQYF. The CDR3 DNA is TGTGCCAGCAGTGAACGGTCATCCGAGGGGGAGACCCAGTACTTC.

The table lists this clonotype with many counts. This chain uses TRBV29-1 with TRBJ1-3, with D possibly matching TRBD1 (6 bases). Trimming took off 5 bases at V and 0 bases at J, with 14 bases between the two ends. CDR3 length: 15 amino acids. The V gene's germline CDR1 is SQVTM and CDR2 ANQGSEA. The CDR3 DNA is TGCAGCGTTATGGGGACAATCTCCTCTGGAAACACCATATATTTT. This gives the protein CSVMGTISSGNTIYF.

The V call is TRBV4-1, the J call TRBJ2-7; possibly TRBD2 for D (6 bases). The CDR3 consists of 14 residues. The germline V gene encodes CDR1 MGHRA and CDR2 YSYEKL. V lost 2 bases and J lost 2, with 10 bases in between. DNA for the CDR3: TGCGCCAGCAGCCAATTTGGGGGGACCTACGAGCAGTACTTC. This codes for CASSQFGGTYEQYF.

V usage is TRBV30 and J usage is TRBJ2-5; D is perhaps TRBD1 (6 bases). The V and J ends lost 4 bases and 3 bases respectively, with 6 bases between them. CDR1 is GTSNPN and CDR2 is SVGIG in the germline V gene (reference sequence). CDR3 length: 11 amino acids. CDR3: CAWTGEETQYF. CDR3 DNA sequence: TGTGCCTGGACAGGGGAAGAGACCCAGTACTTC.

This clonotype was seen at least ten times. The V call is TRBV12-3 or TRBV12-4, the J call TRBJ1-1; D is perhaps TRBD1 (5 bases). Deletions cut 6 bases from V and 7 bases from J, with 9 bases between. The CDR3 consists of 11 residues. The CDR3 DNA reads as TGTGCCAGCAGCCTCAGGGTTGAAGCTTTCTTT. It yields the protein CASSLRVEAFF.

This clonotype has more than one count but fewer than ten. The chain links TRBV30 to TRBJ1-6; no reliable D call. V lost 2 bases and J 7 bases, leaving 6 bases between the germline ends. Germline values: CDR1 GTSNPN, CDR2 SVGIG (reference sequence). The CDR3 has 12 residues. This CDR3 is CAWSSGNSPLHF. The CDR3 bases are TGTGCCTGGAGTTCGGGGAATTCACCCCTCCACTTT.

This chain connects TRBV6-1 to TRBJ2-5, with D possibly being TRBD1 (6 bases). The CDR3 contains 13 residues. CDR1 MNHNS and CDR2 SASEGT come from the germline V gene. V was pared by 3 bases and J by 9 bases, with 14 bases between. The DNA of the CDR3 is TGTGCCAGCAGTGAGAGGGGGAATCAGCCCCAGTACTTC. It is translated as CASSERGNQPQYF.

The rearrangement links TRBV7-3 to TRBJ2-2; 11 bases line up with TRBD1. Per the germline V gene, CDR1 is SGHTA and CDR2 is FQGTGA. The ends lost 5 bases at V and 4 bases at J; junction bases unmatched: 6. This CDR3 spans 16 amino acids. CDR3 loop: CASSPTGTGGTGELFF. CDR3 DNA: TGTGCCAGCAGCCCAACCGGGACAGGGGGCACCGGGGAGCTGTTTTTT.

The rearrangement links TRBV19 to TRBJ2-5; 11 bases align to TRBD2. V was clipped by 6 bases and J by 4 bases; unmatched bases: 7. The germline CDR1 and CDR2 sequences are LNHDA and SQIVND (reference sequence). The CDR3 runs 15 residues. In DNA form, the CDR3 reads TGTGCCAGTAGGATGGGGACTAGCGGACTAGAGACCCAGTACTTC. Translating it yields CASRMGTSGLETQYF.

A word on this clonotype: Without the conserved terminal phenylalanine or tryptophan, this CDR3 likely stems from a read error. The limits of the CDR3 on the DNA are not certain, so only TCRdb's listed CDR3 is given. The CDR3 sequence: CASSVAQAVT. This chain uses TRBV9 with TRBJ2-7. Germline V gene data show CDR1 as SGDLS and CDR2 as YYNGEE. Termini included, the CDR3 measures 10 amino acids.